Listed here are 4 T cell receptor beta chains from one sample, sequenced in a study of T cell responses to AZD1222 COVID-19 vaccine. Using immunoSEQ multiplex PCR, the repertoire was profiled, and TCRdb retains in-frame clones only, with some absent. The sample carries 150,000 or so clones, roughly 92% recorded once. Source: peripheral blood, taken 28 days after the second AZD1222 dose. Receptors originate from an adult who received the AZD1222 COVID-19 vaccine.

The chain carries TRBV19 and TRBJ1-5, with no clear D. V was trimmed by 5 bases and J by 6 bases, leaving 11 bases between them. CDR1 is LNHDA and CDR2 is SQIVND in the germline V gene (reference sequence). The length of the CDR3 is 13 residues. CDR3 nucleotides: TGTGCCAGTAGTGAGGAAGCCGTTCAGCCCCAGCATTTT. Protein: CASSEEAVQPQHF.

The gene calls are TRBV5-3 and TRBJ1-2; D not resolved. TRBV5-3 is recorded as an ORF, its role being uncertain. The CDR3 has 12 amino acids. V was clipped by 1 base and J by 8 bases, with 9 bases between them. The CDR3 protein is CARSLLGVGYTF. The CDR3, as DNA: TGTGCCAGAAGCTTGTTAGGAGTGGGCTACACCTTC.

This clone appeared once. The chain employs TRBV5-1 and TRBJ2-5, with D possibly TRBD2 on 6 matching bases. CDR3 length equals 14 residues. CDR1 is SGHRS, CDR2 YFSETQ, per germline. The ends were cut back, 5 bases at V and 5 bases at J, with 16 bases in the middle. CDR3 DNA sequence: TGCGCCAGCAGTGGCCCGGGAGAGGGGGAGACCCAGTACTTC. Encoded protein: CASSGPGEGETQYF.

This clone was detected only once. This CDR3 reads CASSIGGAGVGGELFF. DNA of the CDR3: TGTGCCAGTAGTATCGGGGGCGCGGGAGTAGGCGGGGAGCTGTTTTTT. The genes are TRBV19 and TRBJ2-2; D might be TRBD2 (7 bases). This CDR3 comprises 16 residues. Trimming shortened V by 3 bases and J by 7 bases, and 18 bases separated the two germline ends. From germline, CDR1 is LNHDA and CDR2 SQIVND (reference sequence). The full variable domain, its missing parts supplied by reference TRBV19 and TRBJ2-2, is DGGITQSPKYLFRKEGQNVTLSCEQNLNHDAMYWYRQDPGQGLRLIYYSQIVNDFQKGDIAEGYSVSREKKESFPLTVTSAQKNPTAFYLCASSIGGAGVGGELFFGEGSRLTVL.